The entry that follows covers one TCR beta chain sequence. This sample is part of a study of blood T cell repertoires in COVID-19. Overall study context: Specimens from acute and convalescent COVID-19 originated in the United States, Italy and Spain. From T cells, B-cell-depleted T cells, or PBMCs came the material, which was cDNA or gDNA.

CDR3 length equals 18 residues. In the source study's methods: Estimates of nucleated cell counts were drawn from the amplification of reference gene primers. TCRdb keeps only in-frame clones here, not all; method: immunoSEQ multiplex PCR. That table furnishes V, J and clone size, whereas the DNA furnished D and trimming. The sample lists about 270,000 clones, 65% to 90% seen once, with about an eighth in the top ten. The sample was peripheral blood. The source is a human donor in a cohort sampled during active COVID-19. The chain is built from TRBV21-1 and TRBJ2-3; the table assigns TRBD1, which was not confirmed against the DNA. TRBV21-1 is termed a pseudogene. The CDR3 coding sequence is TGTGCCAGCAGCGAAAAAAAAGCCCTGGACACCGGCACAGATACGCAGTATTTT. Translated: CASSEKKALDTGTDTQYF.